Listed below are T cell receptor beta chains from one sample, sequenced in a study of Graves' ophthalmopathy and Graves' hyperthyroidism. TCRdb ran MiXCR on the multiplex PCR reads and lists one entry per CDR3 protein. Of 400,000 to 500,000 distinct CDR3 sequences listed, roughly 21% are singletons. Sequencing was performed on peripheral blood. Receptors originate from a young woman with stable Graves' hyperthyroidism. Each CDR3 is given with its conserved first and last residue.

V gene	J gene	CDR3 protein
TRBV12-3/TRBV12-4	TRBJ1-1	CASTQGGPRDAFF
TRBV7-8	TRBJ2-7	CASSLEAASYEQYF
TRBV29-1	TRBJ2-7	CSVEVQVREQYF
TRBV19	TRBJ2-6	CASSKGGRVRSGANVLTF
TRBV5-5	TRBJ1-2	CASSSDPAAYGYTF
TRBV19	TRBJ2-5	CASSIRYWETQYF
TRBV28	TRBJ2-7	CASSSPGDRAYEQYF
TRBV29-1	TRBJ1-1	CSPTRRYNTEAFF
TRBV9	TRBJ1-1	CASSPQTAEAFF
TRBV5-1	TRBJ2-7	CASSNKFHEQYF
TRBV9	TRBJ2-1	CASSHSSSGRPPNEQLF
TRBV5-1	TRBJ2-7	CASSLGRASGSCFEQYF
TRBV6-1	TRBJ1-5	CASSQDSLGYQPQHF
TRBV5-1	TRBJ2-2	CASSLSRDRVDGELFF
TRBV7-8	TRBJ2-5	CASSLNRGRFQETQYF
TRBV12-3/TRBV12-4	TRBJ1-2	CASSSDRANYGYTF
TRBV30	TRBJ2-2	CAWTPPTNTGELFF
TRBV4-3	TRBJ2-2	CASSPGGEPTGELFF
TRBV3-1	TRBJ2-7	CASSHTGTEQYF
TRBV27	TRBJ1-5	CASTEYGGMSNQPQHF
TRBV20-1	TRBJ2-5	CSAPESEGLQETQYF
TRBV28	TRBJ1-2	CASSSGTLYGYTF
TRBV12-3/TRBV12-4	TRBJ1-6	CASSPIAGSPLHF